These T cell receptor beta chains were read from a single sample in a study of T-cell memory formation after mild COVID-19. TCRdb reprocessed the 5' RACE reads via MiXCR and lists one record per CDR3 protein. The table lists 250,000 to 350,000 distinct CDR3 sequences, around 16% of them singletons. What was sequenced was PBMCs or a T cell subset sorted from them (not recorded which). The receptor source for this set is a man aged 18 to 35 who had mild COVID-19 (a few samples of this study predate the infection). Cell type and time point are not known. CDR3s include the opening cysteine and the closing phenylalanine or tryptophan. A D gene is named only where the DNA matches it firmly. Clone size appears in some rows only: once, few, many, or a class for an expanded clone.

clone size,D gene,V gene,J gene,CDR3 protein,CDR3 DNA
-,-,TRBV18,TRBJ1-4,CASSPPRSTTNEKLFF,TGTGCCAGCTCACCACCGCGGTCAACAACTAATGAAAAACTGTTTTTT
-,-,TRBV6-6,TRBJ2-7,CASSYPQGGEQYF,TGTGCCAGCAGTTACCCCCAGGGGGGCGAGCAGTACTTC
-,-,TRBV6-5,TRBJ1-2,CASSSVLGSLTGYTF,TGTGCCAGCAGCTCGGTTTTGGGCAGCTTGACAGGCTACACCTTC
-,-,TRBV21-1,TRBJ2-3,CASSKGVATQYF,TGTGCCAGCAGCAAGGGGGTTGCTACGCAGTATTTT
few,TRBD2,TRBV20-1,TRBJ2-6,CSARSGGAYGANVLTF,TGCAGTGCTAGGTCGGGGGGGGCGTATGGGGCCAACGTCCTGACTTTC
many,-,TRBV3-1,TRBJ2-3,CASSLPGTGTQYF,TGTGCCAGCAGCCTACCCGGGACGGGTACGCAGTATTTT
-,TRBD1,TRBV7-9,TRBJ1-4,CASSSDRGPAHEKLFF,TGTGCCAGCAGCTCCGACAGGGGGCCCGCACACGAAAAACTGTTTTTT
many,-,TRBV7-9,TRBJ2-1,CASSFGTYNEQFF,TGTGCCAGCAGCTTTGGTACCTACAATGAGCAGTTCTTC
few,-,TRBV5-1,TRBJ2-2,CASGPRNTGELFF,TGCGCCAGCGGGCCAAGGAACACCGGGGAGCTGTTTTTT
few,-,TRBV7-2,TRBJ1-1,CASSSGHANTEAFF,TGTGCCAGCAGCTCCGGGCACGCGAACACTGAAGCTTTCTTT
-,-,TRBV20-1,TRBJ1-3,CSARYGNTIYF,TGCAGTGCTAGATATGGAAACACCATATATTTT
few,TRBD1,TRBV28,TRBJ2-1,CASSRPGQGYEQFF,TGTGCCAGCAGCCGCCCGGGACAGGGCTATGAGCAGTTCTTC
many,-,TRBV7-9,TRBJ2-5,CASSLNGGYRETQYF,TGTGCCAGCAGCTTGAATGGCGGTTACAGGGAGACCCAGTACTTC
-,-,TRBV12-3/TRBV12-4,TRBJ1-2,CASSLVPGVGYTF,TGTGCCAGCAGTTTAGTCCCAGGGGTTGGCTACACCTTC
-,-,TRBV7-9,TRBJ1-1,CASSAGPGRDTEAFF,TGTGCCAGCAGCGCGGGCCCCGGGAGGGACACTGAAGCTTTCTTT
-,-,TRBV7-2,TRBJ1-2,CASSLDTDYGYTF,TGTGCCAGCAGCTTAGACACCGACTATGGCTACACCTTC
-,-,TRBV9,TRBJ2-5,CASSVGTDKFATQYF,TGTGCCAGCAGCGTAGGGACAGATAAATTTGCGACCCAGTACTTC
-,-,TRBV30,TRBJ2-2,CAWSEPGRPNTGELFF,TGTGCCTGGAGTGAGCCGGGCAGACCCAACACCGGGGAGCTGTTTTTT
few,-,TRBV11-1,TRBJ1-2,CASSSLQGLGYGYTF,TGTGCCAGCAGCTCGCTACAGGGCCTGGGCTATGGCTACACCTTC
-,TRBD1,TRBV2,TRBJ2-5,CASSEAGQTQETQYF,TGTGCCAGCAGTGAAGCGGGACAGACCCAAGAGACCCAGTACTTC
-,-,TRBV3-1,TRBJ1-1,CASSQARGIMNTEAFF,TGTGCCAGCAGCCAAGCCCGGGGGATTATGAACACTGAAGCTTTCTTT
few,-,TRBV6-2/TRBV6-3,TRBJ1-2,CASKAEGDYGYTF,TGTGCCAGCAAGGCTGAGGGAGATTATGGCTACACCTTC
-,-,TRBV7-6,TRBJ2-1,CASSDRGFNEQFF,TGTGCCAGCAGCGACCGGGGTTTCAATGAGCAGTTCTTC
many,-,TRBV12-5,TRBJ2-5,CASGSRPLEETQYF,TGTGCTAGTGGTTCCCGACCCCTGGAAGAGACCCAGTACTTC
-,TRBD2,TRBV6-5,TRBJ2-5,CASSYSGLAGGGETQYF,TGTGCCAGCAGTTACTCGGGACTAGCGGGGGGGGGGGAGACCCAGTACTTC
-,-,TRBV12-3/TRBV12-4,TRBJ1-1,CASSLGAGNRITEAFF,TGTGCCAGCAGTTTAGGGGCGGGGAATAGGATCACTGAAGCTTTCTTT
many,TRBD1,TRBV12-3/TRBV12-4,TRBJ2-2,CAVLGGTGTGELFF,TGTGCCGTCCTTGGGGGGACAGGGACCGGGGAGCTGTTTTTT
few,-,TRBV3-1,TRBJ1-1,CASSPQGHPEAFF,TGTGCCAGCAGCCCCCAGGGTCACCCTGAAGCTTTCTTT
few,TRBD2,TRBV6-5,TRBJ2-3,CASRPGTSITDTQYF,TGTGCCAGCAGACCCGGGACTAGCATTACAGATACGCAGTATTTT
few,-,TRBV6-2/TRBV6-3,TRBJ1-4,CASSRRIDNEKLFF,TGTGCCAGCAGCCGCCGGATTGACAATGAAAAACTGTTTTTT
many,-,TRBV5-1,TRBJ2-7,CASSFGSAMRYEQYF,TGCGCCAGCAGCTTTGGATCAGCCATGCGCTACGAGCAGTACTTC
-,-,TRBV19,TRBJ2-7,CASGSDGSSYEQYF,TGTGCCAGTGGGTCGGACGGGAGCTCCTACGAGCAGTACTTC
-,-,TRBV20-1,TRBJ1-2,CRPDGGRDGYTF,TGCAGGCCGGACGGGGGCAGGGATGGCTACACCTTC
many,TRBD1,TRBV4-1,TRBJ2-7,CASSRDKTGDYEQYF,TGCGCCAGCAGCCGGGATAAAACAGGGGACTACGAGCAGTACTTC
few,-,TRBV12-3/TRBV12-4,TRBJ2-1,CASSQLNEQFF,TGTGCCAGCAGTCAGCTAAATGAGCAGTTCTTC
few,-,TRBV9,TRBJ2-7,CASSAGPRGSYEQYF,TGTGCCAGCAGCGCAGGACCTCGAGGTTCCTACGAGCAGTACTTC
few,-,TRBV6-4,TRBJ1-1,CASSRWGNTEAFF,TGTGCCAGCAGCCGATGGGGGAACACTGAAGCTTTCTTT
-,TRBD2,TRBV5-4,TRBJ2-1,CASASGGASSYNEQFF,TGTGCCAGCGCTAGCGGGGGGGCCAGCTCCTACAATGAGCAGTTCTTC
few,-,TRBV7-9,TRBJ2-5,CASSRVGETQYF,TGTGCCAGCAGCCGGGTAGGGGAGACCCAGTACTTC
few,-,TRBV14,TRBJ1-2,CASSQGTASYGYTF,TGTGCCAGCAGCCAAGGGACAGCAAGCTATGGCTACACCTTC
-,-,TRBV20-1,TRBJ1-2,CSARDSRYGYTF,TGCAGTGCTAGAGATAGTAGATATGGCTACACCTTC
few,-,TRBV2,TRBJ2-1,CASSVAGRNEQFF,TGTGCCAGCAGTGTGGCAGGGCGAAATGAGCAGTTCTTC
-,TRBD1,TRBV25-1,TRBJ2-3,CASSTWDRTDTQYF,TGTGCCAGCAGTACCTGGGACAGAACAGATACGCAGTATTTT
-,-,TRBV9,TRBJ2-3,CASSDTGAGTDTQYF,TGTGCCAGCAGCGACACGGGAGCGGGCACAGATACGCAGTATTTT
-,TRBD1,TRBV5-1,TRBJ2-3,CASSLEGGVADTQYF,TGCGCCAGCAGCTTAGAAGGGGGCGTGGCAGATACGCAGTATTTT
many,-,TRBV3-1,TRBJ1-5,CASSRGNQPQHF,TGTGCCAGCAGCCGGGGCAATCAGCCCCAGCATTTT